The next 14 T cell receptor beta chains were all read from a single sample in a study of shared clonotypes between healthy human individuals (dated by TCRdb to 2018 to 2021). CD8 naive samples were CD45RO-negative cells positively selected for CCR7, giving a CD45RA+CCR7+ population that excluded TemRA cells. Libraries came from the immunoSEQ multiplex PCR assay. TCRdb re-hosts the immuneACCESS table, in-frame sequences only. Its copies lack some clones; in the studies checked, an unresolved V gene accounts for under half of them, and the cause for the rest is not known. Here the sample has 760,000 or so clones; around 96% occur a single time. The ten largest clones capture around 0.21% of the sample. Sequencing was performed on naive CD8+ T cells sorted from blood. The cell subset or site label of this sample denotes: CD45RA+CCR7+. The receptors stem from a young man in good health.

The rearrangement joins TRBV25-1 to TRBJ2-1, with 7 bases lining up with TRBD2. Per the germline V gene, CDR1 is MGHDK and CDR2 is SYGVNS. Trimming at V came to 5 bases and at J to 7 bases, leaving 5 bases not matched to a gene. There are 13 residues in the CDR3. CDR3 bases: TGTGCCAGCAGTAGGCGGGAGCTGAATGAGCAGTTCTTC. Protein product: CASSRRELNEQFF.

The rearrangement uses TRBV6-5 and TRBJ2-3, with D possibly TRBD2 on 5 matching bases. The ends were cut back, 7 bases at V and 4 bases at J, with 15 bases in the middle. Germline CDR1 reads MNHEY; CDR2 reads SVGAGI. The CDR3 is 14 residues long. Here the CDR3 DNA reads TGTGCCAGCAAAGGAGCGGACCTGGCAGATACGCAGTATTTT. This codes for CASKGADLADTQYF.

CDR3 residues: CASRPRTAGYEQYF. The CDR3, as DNA: TGTGCCAGCAGACCTAGGACGGCGGGATACGAGCAGTACTTC. The genes are TRBV6-5 and TRBJ2-7, with D possibly TRBD2 on 6 matching bases. Per germline, CDR1 MNHEY and CDR2 SVGAGI. There are 14 residues in the CDR3. Trimming took 6 bases from V and 4 from J, leaving 16 bases between them.

DNA of the CDR3: TGTGCCAGCAGCGTCCACCTAGACCACCTTCCCTACAATGAGCAGTTCTTC. Its translation: CASSVHLDHLPYNEQFF. J is TRBJ2-1 and V is TRBV9; D is ambiguous. V lost 2 bases and J 2 bases, leaving 17 bases between the germline ends. Germline-derived CDR1 and CDR2 are SGDLS and YYNGEE. The length of the CDR3 is 17 residues.

This chain links TRBV6-5 with TRBJ2-7; possibly TRBD1 for D (6 bases). The CDR3 has 14 amino acids. Germline values: CDR1 MNHEY, CDR2 SVGAGI. V gave up 2 bases and J gave up 2 bases, with 10 bases separating them. CDR3 sequence (DNA): TGTGCCAGCAGTTACGGGGGCAGGACCTACGAGCAGTACTTC. Its protein is CASSYGGRTYEQYF.

J is TRBJ2-1 and V is TRBV7-6; the D call may be TRBD1 or TRBD2 (5 bases each). V gave up 5 bases and J gave up 4 bases, with 18 bases separating them. CDR3 size: 16 residues. Germline V gene lookup returns CDR1 SGHVS and CDR2 FNYEAQ. The CDR3 nucleotides are TGTGCCAGCAGCACCCTTCCGGGACCGAGGTACAATGAGCAGTTCTTC. This sequence encodes CASSTLPGPRYNEQFF.

This CDR3 reads CSVLGQVNTEAFF. DNA for the CDR3: TGCAGCGTTCTAGGCCAGGTGAACACTGAAGCTTTCTTT. The chain combines TRBV29-1 with TRBJ1-1; D is ambiguous. This CDR3 region has 13 residues. The V and J ends lost 5 bases and 0 bases respectively, with 10 bases between them. Per germline, CDR1 SQVTM and CDR2 ANQGSEA.

The chain has TRBV15 and TRBJ2-2; a possible D gene is TRBD2 (7 bases). V was pared by 8 bases and J by 4 bases, with 11 bases between. Germline lookup yields CDR1 LNHNV and CDR2 YYDKDF (reference sequence). The CDR3 consists of 13 residues. CDR3 DNA: TGTGCCACCGGGGGGGCTTTCACCGGGGAGCTGTTTTTT. Protein sequence: CATGGAFTGELFF.

The V gene is TRBV6-1, the J gene TRBJ1-2; D is unclear. CDR3 length: 13 residues. Germline V gene lookup returns CDR1 MNHNS and CDR2 SASEGT. The germline V and J ends were trimmed by 1 base and 4 bases, with 7 bases remaining between them. CDR3 in amino acids: CASSEVSIYGYTF. DNA for the CDR3: TGTGCCAGCAGTGAAGTCAGCATCTATGGCTACACCTTC.

The V and J genes are TRBV6-5 and TRBJ1-4; the match to TRBD1 covers 7 bases. The CDR3 has 16 amino acids. J gave up 3 bases and V 0 bases, and 4 bases lay outside the gene matches. Germline loops: CDR1 MNHEY, CDR2 SVGAGI. CDR3 DNA sequence: TGTGCCAGCAGTTACTCGATAGGGACAGCTAATGAAAAACTGTTTTTT. Its protein product is CASSYSIGTANEKLFF.

The chain carries TRBV18 and TRBJ2-1; 8 bases align to TRBD2. Germline CDR1 is KGHSH and CDR2 is LQKENI. The ends lost 6 bases at V and 6 bases at J; junction bases unmatched: 10. The CDR3 loop spans 15 amino acids. The CDR3 loop is CASSLYASGGNEQFF. The CDR3 DNA reads TGTGCCAGCTCCCTCTACGCAAGCGGGGGCAATGAGCAGTTCTTC.

Concerning this clone itself: The sample holds other DNA sequences that translate to the same CDR3. J is TRBJ2-7 and V is TRBV7-6; 10 nucleotides match TRBD2. The CDR3 sequence is 14 residues long. Germline V lookup: CDR1 SGHVS, CDR2 FNYEAQ. With V trimmed by 3 bases and J by 3 bases, 2 bases remained unmatched. The CDR3 region is CASSLRLAGYEQYF. CDR3 in DNA: TGTGCCAGCAGCTTGAGACTAGCGGGCTACGAGCAGTACTTC. The whole variable domain, remainder taken from reference TRBV7-6 and TRBJ2-7, is GAGVSQSPRYKVTKRGQDVALRCDPISGHVSLYWYRQALGQGPEFLTYFNYEAQQDKSGLPNDRFSAERPEGSISTLTIQRTEQRDSAMYRCASSLRLAGYEQYFGPGTRLTVT.

This rearrangement joins TRBV29-1 to TRBJ2-1, with D tentatively TRBD2 (5 bases). Deletions cut 3 bases from V and 5 bases from J, with 14 bases between. CDR1 and CDR2 (germline): SQVTM, ANQGSEA. The CDR3 is made up of 14 amino acids. DNA for the CDR3: TGCAGCGTTGAGGGAGAAAACGGGGACAATGAGCAGTTCTTC. This sequence encodes CSVEGENGDNEQFF.

The J gene is TRBJ2-1, the V gene TRBV7-9, with D perhaps assigned TRBD1 or TRBD2 (5 bases each). This CDR3 spans 15 amino acids. CDR1 SEHNR and CDR2 FQNEAQ come from the germline V gene (reference sequence). V lost 8 bases and J lost 5, with 19 bases in between. CDR3 DNA: TGTGCCAGCGGAAGAGGGGCGAGTTCCGACAATGAGCAGTTCTTC. This gives the protein CASGRGASSDNEQFF.